This T cell receptor (delta chain) originates from a study of gamma-delta chains in newborns, infants, children. This clone was counted only a few times. Given a far larger clone just one base away, this is likely a sequencing read error. The germline gives CDR1 GEAIGNYY, CDR2 EKD. The CDR3 contains 20 residues. With CATT, TCRdb re-called clones from the reads. The data contain 3,000 to 3,500 delta-chain clones, 1.3% of them singletons. The sample consisted of blood. This sequence originates from a child who was a newborn, infant or young child, either healthy, febrile or measles-vaccinated (not recorded which). The chain employs TRDV2 and TRDJ3, with 13 nucleotides matching TRDD3. This chain's CDR3 is CACDPLVLGDTPWDARQMFF. The CDR3 DNA follows: TGTGCCTGTGACCCTCTCGTACTGGGGGATACGCCCTGGGACGCCCGACAGATGTTTTTC.